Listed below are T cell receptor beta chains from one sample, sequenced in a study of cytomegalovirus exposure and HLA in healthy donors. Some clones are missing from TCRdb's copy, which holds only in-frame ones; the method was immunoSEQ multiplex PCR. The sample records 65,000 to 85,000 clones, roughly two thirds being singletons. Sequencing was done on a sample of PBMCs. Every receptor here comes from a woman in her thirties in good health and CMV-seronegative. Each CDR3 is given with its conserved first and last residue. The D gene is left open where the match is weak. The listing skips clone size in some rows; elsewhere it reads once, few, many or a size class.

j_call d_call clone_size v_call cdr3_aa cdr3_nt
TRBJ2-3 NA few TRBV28 CASNNPDTQYF TGTGCCAGCAACAACCCAGATACGCAGTATTTT
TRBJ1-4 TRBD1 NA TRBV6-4 CASTAGTGGPVKEKLFF TGTGCCAGCACGGCTGGGACAGGGGGCCCCGTGAAAGAAAAACTGTTTTTT
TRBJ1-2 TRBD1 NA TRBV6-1 CASSFGTGGGYTF TGTGCCAGCAGTTTCGGGACAGGGGGTGGCTACACCTTC
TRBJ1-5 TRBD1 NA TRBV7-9 CASSLGTGANSNQPQHF TGTGCCAGCAGCTTGGGGACAGGGGCTAATAGCAATCAGCCCCAGCATTTT
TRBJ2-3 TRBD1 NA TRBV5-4 CASSHPDRGADTQYF TGTGCCAGCAGCCATCCGGACAGGGGAGCGGATACGCAGTATTTT
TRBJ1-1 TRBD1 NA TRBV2 CASRGNRGNTEAFF TGTGCCAGCAGAGGGAACAGGGGGAACACTGAAGCTTTCTTT
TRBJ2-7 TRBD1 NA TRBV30 CAWSAGPGGSGEQYF TGTGCCTGGAGTGCGGGGCCAGGGGGCTCTGGGGAGCAGTACTTC
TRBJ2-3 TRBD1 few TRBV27 CASSPAGTGTDTQYF TGTGCCAGCAGTCCAGCCGGGACAGGGACAGATACGCAGTATTTT
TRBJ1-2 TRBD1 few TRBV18 CASSPTDRVDGYTF TGTGCCAGCTCACCAACGGACAGGGTAGACGGCTACACCTTC
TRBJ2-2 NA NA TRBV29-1 CSVEGRAGELFF TGCAGCGTTGAGGGTCGGGCCGGGGAGCTGTTTTTT
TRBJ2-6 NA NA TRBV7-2 CASRAGFSGANVLTF TGTGCCAGCAGGGCGGGTTTTTCTGGGGCCAACGTCCTGACTTTC
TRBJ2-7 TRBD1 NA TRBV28 CASSLRTGLGEQYF TGTGCCAGCAGTCTTCGGACAGGGCTTGGAGAGCAGTACTTC
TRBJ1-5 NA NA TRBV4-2 CASSQDRHPDSPQHF TGTGCCAGCAGCCAAGATCGGCATCCCGACTCACCCCAGCATTTT
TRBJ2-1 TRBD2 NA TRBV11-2 CASSYIAGGYNEQFF TGTGCCAGCAGCTACATAGCGGGGGGGTACAATGAGCAGTTCTTC
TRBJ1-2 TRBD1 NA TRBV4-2 CASSQDPGQQGGGYTF TGTGCCAGCAGCCAAGACCCGGGACAGCAAGGTGGTGGCTACACCTTC
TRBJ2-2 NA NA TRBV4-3 CASSQGHADTGELFF TGCGCCAGCAGCCAAGGTCATGCGGACACCGGGGAGCTGTTTTTT
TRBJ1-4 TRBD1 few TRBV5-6 CASSPGQGANEKLFF TGTGCCAGCAGCCCAGGACAGGGGGCTAATGAAAAACTGTTTTTT